The sequence of this TCR beta chain was determined in a study of spatial heterogeneity in lung cancer. Whole-study context: Fewer alpha-chain than beta-chain sequences were consistently detected. In raw reads, more than eight appearances on average were recorded for each unique TCR and UMI combination.

Germline assignment: CDR1 SGDLS and CDR2 YYNGEE. The length of the CDR3 is 16 residues. The J segment lost 2 bases and the V segment lost 2 bases, leaving 8 bases of the junction unmatched. About this clonotype itself: This may arise from a read error, as a much more abundant clone is one base away.

The time point here: sample taken at primary tumor resection. Unsorted tumor, nontumor lung tissue or cryopreserved PBMC supplied the whole RNA. There were 70 to 80 donors, all of them untreated patients with early-stage non-small cell lung cancer. TCRdb reanalysed the 5' RACE reads using MiXCR and keeps one entry per CDR3 protein. Altogether 35,000 to 55,000 distinct CDR3 sequences are present, roughly 15% being singletons, with the ten largest covering about 60%. The clonotype originates from a male donor with early-stage non-small cell lung cancer. The chain couples TRBV9 to TRBJ2-3; 7 positions match TRBD2. The sequences come from PBMCs, collected at surgery. CDR3 in DNA: TGTGCCAGCAGCGTGTCGCGGGACTATCACACAGATACGCAGTATTTT. Translation: CASSVSRDYHTDTQYF.